These 13 T cell receptor beta chains were sequenced from one sample in a study of blood T cell repertoires in COVID-19. Profiling relied on immunoSEQ multiplex PCR, and the TCRdb table lists in-frame clones only, not all of them. The data contain roughly 380,000 clones, 88% of them singletons. Input material: PBMCs or T cells enriched from blood (not recorded which). Every receptor here comes from a woman aged 25-40 years who had been exposed to COVID-19.

J is TRBJ1-2 and V is TRBV10-1; tentative D call: TRBD1 (6 bases). Germline V gives CDR1 WNHNN, CDR2 SYGVQD (reference sequence). The CDR3 has 14 residues. Trimming removed 11 bases from V and 2 bases from J, with 18 bases in between. The CDR3, as DNA: TGCGCCGGCCCTTCAGGGGATCGAAACTATGGCTACACCTTC. It specifies CAGPSGDRNYGYTF.

This clone has a handful of counts. The J gene is TRBJ2-2, the V gene TRBV11-3, with 8 bases fitting TRBD1. The CDR3 sequence is 16 residues long. V lost 5 bases and J lost 5; bases outside the gene matches: 10. CDR1 SGHNT and CDR2 YENEEA come from the germline V gene. The CDR3 DNA reads as TGTGCCAGCAGCCTACCTTCAGGGGGCGGAACCGGGGAGCTGTTTTTT. As protein: CASSLPSGGGTGELFF.

The V gene is TRBV7-6, the J gene TRBJ1-3; a weak D match, TRBD1 (6 bases). The CDR3 loop spans 16 amino acids. Trimming left V 5 bases short and J 4 bases short, with 18 bases between. Germline V CDR1 and CDR2: SGHVS, FNYEAQ. CDR3 loop: CASSLPARGEGNTIYF. Here the CDR3 DNA reads TGTGCCAGCAGCCTTCCGGCCAGGGGTGAGGGAAACACCATATATTTT.

The chain is built from TRBV19 and TRBJ1-2, with 11 positions matching TRBD1. The V gene's germline CDR1 is LNHDA and CDR2 SQIVND (reference sequence). Trimming cost V 5 bases and J 6 bases; bases outside gene matches: 11. The CDR3 is 16 residues long. The CDR3 here is CASSPRPGQGVHGYTF. In nucleotides, the CDR3 is TGTGCCAGTAGTCCCCGACCGGGACAGGGGGTTCATGGCTACACCTTC. Together with reference TRBV19 and TRBJ1-2, the CDR3 gives the full variable domain: DGGITQSPKYLFRKEGQNVTLSCEQNLNHDAMYWYRQDPGQGLRLIYYSQIVNDFQKGDIAEGYSVSREKKESFPLTVTSAQKNPTAFYLCASSPRPGQGVHGYTFGSGTRLTVV.

The chain recombines TRBV27 with TRBJ2-7; perhaps TRBD2 as D (6 bases). This CDR3 spans 15 amino acids. In germline, CDR1 is MNHEY, CDR2 SMNVEV (reference sequence). The ends were cut back, 3 bases at V and 5 bases at J, with 17 bases in the middle. CDR3 nucleotide sequence: TGTGCCAGCAGTTTGGCTCGGCGGAGGGGAAACGAGCAGTACTTC. This codes for CASSLARRRGNEQYF.

The CDR3 DNA is TGTGCCAGCAGTTACGGGGCAGAGCCATCACAAGAGACCCAGTACTTC. Amino acids: CASSYGAEPSQETQYF. The V call is TRBV6-6, the J call TRBJ2-5, with D possibly matching TRBD1 (5 bases). This CDR3 is 16 amino acids long. Looked up from germline, CDR1 is MNHNY and CDR2 is SVGAGI (reference sequence). Between the trimmed V and J ends, which lost 2 bases and 2 bases, there was a span of 15 bases.

The chain's CDR3 is CASSSLQGDIYEQYF. DNA of the CDR3: TGTGCCAGCAGCTCCCTACAGGGTGATATTTACGAGCAGTACTTC. The chain links TRBV5-4 to TRBJ2-7; D perhaps matches TRBD1 (6 bases). Germline V gene sequence: CDR1 SGHNT, CDR2 YYREEE (reference sequence). V was cut by 3 bases and J by 4 bases, with 17 bases left in between. The CDR3 is made up of 15 amino acids.

The V call is TRBV19, the J call TRBJ1-4, with D unclear. V was shortened by 3 bases and J by 0 bases, with 14 bases between the two germline ends. Germline V lookup: CDR1 LNHDA, CDR2 SQIVND (reference sequence). The CDR3 spans 17 residues. The CDR3 protein is CASSIPGEGPTNEKLFF. The CDR3, as DNA: TGTGCCAGTAGTATCCCCGGCGAGGGTCCAACTAATGAAAAACTGTTTTTT. The whole variable domain, filled in from reference TRBV19 and TRBJ1-4, reads DGGITQSPKYLFRKEGQNVTLSCEQNLNHDAMYWYRQDPGQGLRLIYYSQIVNDFQKGDIAEGYSVSREKKESFPLTVTSAQKNPTAFYLCASSIPGEGPTNEKLFFGSGTQLSVL.

The gene calls are TRBV7-2 and TRBJ2-5, with 12 bases aligning to TRBD1. The CDR3 sequence is 17 residues long. V dropped 5 bases and J dropped 4; count of bases not matched to a gene: 11. Germline loops: CDR1 SGHTA, CDR2 FQGNSA. The CDR3 spells CASSLVTGTGGRETQYF. As DNA, the CDR3 is TGTGCCAGCAGCCTTGTTACCGGGACAGGGGGCCGAGAGACCCAGTACTTC.

The J gene is TRBJ1-1, the V gene TRBV7-9; 8 bases are a match to TRBD1. Unmatched junction bases numbered 3, after V lost 3 bases and J lost 0 bases. The germline gives CDR1 SEHNR, CDR2 FQNEAQ (reference sequence). The CDR3 totals 15 residues. The CDR3 is CASSLDRVMNTEAFF. CDR3 nucleotide sequence: TGTGCCAGCAGCTTGGACAGGGTGATGAACACTGAAGCTTTCTTT.

The V and J genes are TRBV9 and TRBJ2-1, with TRBD2 matching over 7 bases. J lost 7 bases, V lost 0 bases, and 7 bases had no gene match. The CDR3 is 15 amino acids. CDR1 is SGDLS, CDR2 YYNGEE, per germline. The CDR3 is CASSVAAGVRNEQFF. The CDR3, as DNA: TGTGCCAGCAGCGTAGCGGCGGGAGTACGTAATGAGCAGTTCTTC.

This clone was found a few times. The J gene is TRBJ2-2, the V gene TRBV11-2, with D tentatively TRBD2 (6 bases). CDR1 and CDR2 (germline): SGHAT, FQNNGV. The CDR3 consists of 15 residues. Trimming removed 0 bases from V and 7 bases from J, with 12 bases in between. The CDR3 nucleotides are TGTGCCAGCAGCTTAGAGGGGGGAGCGGGCGGGGAGCTGTTTTTT. This gives the protein CASSLEGGAGGELFF.

V and J are TRBV10-1 and TRBJ2-7, with D unresolved. The CDR3 consists of 9 residues. Germline V gene lookup returns CDR1 WNHNN and CDR2 SYGVQD (reference sequence). The germline V and J ends were trimmed by 11 bases and 0 bases, with 2 bases remaining between them. CDR3 sequence reads: CAYSYEQYF. As DNA, the CDR3 is TGCGCCTACTCCTACGAGCAGTACTTC.